The rows below give T cell receptor beta chains drawn from one sample of a study of cytomegalovirus exposure and HLA in healthy donors. Measured with immunoSEQ multiplex PCR; TCRdb has only the in-frame clones, and not every one. The sample shows some 170,000 clones, roughly 82% of them seen only once. The material sequenced was PBMCs. The receptor source for this set is a man aged 50 to 60 in good health and CMV-seropositive. Both conserved end residues are part of each CDR3. Each record gives: clone size, V gene, J gene, D gene, CDR3 protein, CDR3 DNA. The D gene is left open where the match is weak. Size tells how often a clone was seen (once, few, many) or the class of an expanded clone, and some rows leave it out.

NA	TRBV11-1	TRBJ2-5	TRBD2	CASTTGLDQETQYF	TGTGCCAGCACCACGGGACTAGATCAAGAGACCCAGTACTTC
NA	TRBV5-6	TRBJ2-3	TRBD2	CASSLPLAGTRLRGDTQYF	TGTGCCAGCAGCTTGCCCCTAGCGGGGACCAGACTCCGTGGTGATACGCAGTATTTT
NA	TRBV10-1	TRBJ2-1	TRBD1	CASSESRGQGYYNEQFF	TGCGCCAGCAGTGAGTCAAGGGGACAGGGGTACTACAATGAGCAGTTCTTC
few	TRBV28	TRBJ1-1	NA	CATYHTPEAFF	TGTGCCACCTACCATACGCCCGAAGCTTTCTTT
NA	TRBV4-3	TRBJ1-2	NA	CASSQDWGVWADGYTF	TGCGCCAGCAGCCAAGATTGGGGGGTCTGGGCGGATGGCTACACCTTC
NA	TRBV28	TRBJ2-7	TRBD1	CASSLRQGANYEQYF	TGTGCCAGCAGTTTAAGACAGGGGGCGAACTACGAGCAGTACTTC
NA	TRBV10-2	TRBJ2-6	NA	CASSEFRTSGANVLTF	TGCGCCAGCAGTGAGTTTCGGACATCTGGGGCCAACGTCCTGACTTTC
NA	TRBV5-8	TRBJ2-1	TRBD2	CASSYYLGLAESSYNEQFF	TGTGCCAGCAGCTACTACTTGGGACTAGCGGAAAGCTCCTACAATGAGCAGTTCTTC
few	TRBV6-1	TRBJ1-1	TRBD1	CASSGRQGLNTEAFF	TGTGCCAGCAGTGGTAGACAGGGCCTGAACACTGAAGCTTTCTTT
NA	TRBV7-9	TRBJ2-3	TRBD2	CASSLRGATDTQYF	TGTGCCAGCAGCTTGCGGGGGGCCACAGATACGCAGTATTTT
NA	TRBV2	TRBJ2-2	NA	CASNPRGLANTGELFF	TGTGCCAGCAATCCCAGGGGTTTGGCGAACACCGGGGAGCTGTTTTTT
once	TRBV30	TRBJ1-1	TRBD1	CAFTQGAIEAFF	TGTGCCTTCACCCAGGGGGCGATTGAAGCTTTCTTT
few	TRBV6-4	TRBJ2-2	NA	CASSPLQGDTGELFF	TGTGCCAGTTCTCCGTTACAGGGAGACACCGGGGAGCTGTTTTTT
NA	TRBV10-1	TRBJ2-4	TRBD2	CASSWTSGDATTKNIQYF	TGCGCCAGCAGTTGGACTAGCGGGGATGCGACGACCAAAAACATTCAGTACTTC
NA	TRBV4-3	TRBJ2-7	NA	CASSPLTGRGYEQYF	TGCGCCAGCAGCCCCCTGACAGGGCGGGGCTACGAGCAGTACTTC
many	TRBV4-2	TRBJ2-7	NA	CASSPSGYEQYF	TGTGCCAGCAGCCCGTCAGGTTACGAGCAGTACTTC
NA	TRBV4-1	TRBJ1-1	TRBD1	CASSQAGRTGATNTEAFF	TGCGCCAGCAGCCAAGCCGGCAGGACAGGAGCCACCAACACTGAAGCTTTCTTT
NA	TRBV7-2	TRBJ2-7	TRBD1	CASSLETGVHEQYF	TGTGCCAGCAGCTTAGAGACAGGGGTACACGAGCAGTACTTC
NA	TRBV4-1	TRBJ2-7	TRBD2	CASSQPVAGSYEQYF	TGCGCCAGCAGCCAACCAGTAGCGGGAAGCTACGAGCAGTACTTC
NA	TRBV15	TRBJ2-1	NA	CATSRAVEGHEQFF	TGTGCCACCAGCAGAGCGGTGGAGGGCCATGAGCAGTTCTTC
NA	TRBV28	TRBJ1-2	TRBD1	CASSLGQAPWGYGYTF	TGTGCCAGCAGTCTGGGACAGGCCCCATGGGGCTATGGCTACACCTTC
NA	TRBV5-6	TRBJ2-2	NA	CASSFLGYGGTGELFF	TGTGCCAGCAGCTTTCTGGGTTACGGCGGCACCGGGGAGCTGTTTTTT
NA	TRBV30	TRBJ1-2	TRBD1	CAWSVTGDGYTF	TGTGCCTGGAGCGTGACAGGGGATGGCTACACCTTC
NA	TRBV4-1	TRBJ2-3	TRBD1	CASSQDVWDSTDTQYF	TGCGCCAGCAGCCAAGATGTTTGGGACAGTACAGATACGCAGTATTTT
once	TRBV6-6	TRBJ1-2	TRBD1	CASSYSQGANYGYTF	TGTGCCAGCAGTTACTCTCAGGGGGCTAACTATGGCTACACCTTC
NA	TRBV27	TRBJ2-5	TRBD1	CASSLSPPWTGPNQETQYF	TGTGCCAGCAGTTTATCGCCACCGTGGACAGGGCCGAACCAAGAGACCCAGTACTTC
NA	TRBV4-3	TRBJ2-7	TRBD2	CASSRLAGDWGTYEQYF	TGCGCCAGCAGCCGCCTCGCGGGGGACTGGGGTACCTACGAGCAGTACTTC
NA	TRBV5-1	TRBJ1-1	NA	CASSWSDRNTEAFF	TGCGCCAGCAGCTGGTCAGACAGGAACACTGAAGCTTTCTTT
NA	TRBV7-2	TRBJ1-3	NA	CASSPPFPVGNTIYF	TGTGCCAGCAGCCCTCCGTTCCCGGTGGGAAACACCATATATTTT
NA	TRBV7-2	TRBJ1-1	NA	CASSLAGVNTEAFF	TGTGCCAGCAGCTTAGCAGGGGTGAACACTGAAGCTTTCTTT
NA	TRBV6-5	TRBJ1-4	NA	CASSYRGGTREKLFF	TGTGCCAGCAGTTACCGCGGCGGTACTCGTGAAAAACTGTTTTTT
NA	TRBV19	TRBJ2-5	NA	CASTKTGYSYETQYF	TGTGCCAGTACCAAGACAGGCTATAGCTATGAGACCCAGTACTTC
NA	TRBV27	TRBJ2-1	TRBD2	CARLAGGNEQFF	TGTGCCAGGCTAGCGGGAGGTAATGAGCAGTTCTTC
NA	TRBV5-1	TRBJ1-1	NA	CASSLDTTMNTEAFF	TGCGCCAGCAGCTTGGACACTACTATGAACACTGAAGCTTTCTTT
NA	TRBV2	TRBJ2-1	NA	CASSVEGVINEQFF	TGTGCCAGCAGTGTTGAGGGGGTAATCAATGAGCAGTTCTTC
NA	TRBV5-1	TRBJ1-2	TRBD1	CASSLTTGSGYTF	TGCGCCAGCAGCTTGACGACAGGGTCGGGCTACACCTTC
NA	TRBV7-2	TRBJ2-7	TRBD2	CASSFTGTSGTYEQYF	TGTGCCAGCAGCTTCACCGGGACTAGCGGGACCTACGAGCAGTACTTC
NA	TRBV18	TRBJ2-2	TRBD1	CASSSPGQGTGELFF	TGTGCCAGCTCATCCCCGGGACAGGGGACCGGGGAGCTGTTTTTT
NA	TRBV21-1	TRBJ2-3	NA	CASGRDSRPLVPYTDTQYF	TGTGCCAGCGGACGGGACAGTCGACCACTAGTCCCTTACACAGATACGCAGTATTTT
NA	TRBV5-6	TRBJ2-7	NA	CASSLSWGADEQYF	TGTGCCAGCAGCTTGAGCTGGGGCGCGGACGAGCAGTACTTC
NA	TRBV5-1	TRBJ1-2	TRBD1	CASSPGTGLYGYTF	TGCGCCAGCAGCCCCGGGACAGGGCTATATGGCTACACCTTC
NA	TRBV11-2	TRBJ1-4	NA	CASSLDGTTNEKLFF	TGTGCCAGCAGCTTGGACGGGACAACTAATGAAAAACTGTTTTTT
NA	TRBV6-5	TRBJ1-1	NA	CASRLGTLLREAFF	TGTGCCAGCAGATTAGGGACACTACTACGCGAAGCTTTCTTT
NA	TRBV19	TRBJ1-5	NA	CASTFQGHPIEPQHF	TGTGCCAGTACCTTCCAGGGACACCCCATAGAGCCCCAGCATTTT
NA	TRBV5-1	TRBJ1-2	NA	CASSLGAGANYGYTF	TGCGCCAGCAGCTTGGGGGCAGGGGCTAACTATGGCTACACCTTC
NA	TRBV5-4	TRBJ2-7	TRBD2	CASSLGGHSGRTYEQYF	TGTGCCAGCAGCTTGGGGGGGCATAGCGGGAGAACCTACGAGCAGTACTTC